These 22 T cell receptor beta chains were all obtained from the same sample, sequenced in a study of cytomegalovirus exposure and HLA in healthy donors (TCRdb year 2017). Libraries were made using the immunoSEQ multiplex PCR assay. A mixture of 60 forward primers for TCR Vbeta segments and 13 reverse primers for TCR Jbeta segments was used in the multiplex PCR. In its TCRdb copy, this immuneACCESS table keeps in-frame sequences only and misses some clones. Where compared with another copy, unresolved V genes explain less than half of these, and the others have no known cause. The sample records 160,000 or so clones, less than 90% of which are singletons. Roughly 2.1% of the sample is held by the ten biggest clonotypes. Material for sequencing was PBMCs. Receptors were obtained from a man aged 18 to 30 in good health and CMV-seronegative.

There are a few counts of this clone. This chain links TRBV15 with TRBJ2-5, with TRBD2 as a possible D gene (5 bases). V was cut by 0 bases and J by 6 bases, with 8 bases left in between. This CDR3 is built from 13 residues. Germline V CDR1 and CDR2: LNHNV, YYDKDF (reference sequence). This chain's CDR3 is CATSRDGGQTQYF. CDR3 nucleotide sequence: TGTGCCACCAGCAGAGATGGCGGGCAGACCCAGTACTTC. Full variable domain (outside the CDR3, taken from reference TRBV15 and TRBJ2-5): DAMVIQNPRYQVTQFGKPVTLSCSQTLNHNVMYWYQQKSSQAPKLLFHYYDKDFNNEADTPDNFQSRRPNTSFCFLDIRSPGLGDTAMYLCATSRDGGQTQYFGPGTRLLVL.

Concerning this clone itself: The junction departs from the called germline gene at one end, perhaps through a read error. This chain uses TRBV7-9 with TRBJ1-2; D might be TRBD1 (5 bases). Germline V gene data show CDR1 as SEHNR and CDR2 as FQNEAQ (reference sequence). The CDR3 is 11 residues long. This chain's CDR3 is CSSSSSGSYTF. The CDR3 bases are TGTTCCAGCAGCTCTTCAGGGAGCTACACCTTC.

The chain links TRBV5-6 to TRBJ1-2; D remains ambiguous. Germline-derived CDR1 and CDR2 are SGHDT and YYEEEE. The CDR3 runs 11 residues. Trimming shortened V by 5 bases and J by 2 bases, and 4 bases separated the two germline ends. The CDR3 DNA follows: TGTGCCAGCAGTCTCAACTATGGCTACACCTTC. Its translation is CASSLNYGYTF.

The chain employs TRBV28 and TRBJ2-3; D possibly corresponds to TRBD2 (6 bases). The ends were cut back, 5 bases at V and 3 bases at J, with 21 bases in the middle. The CDR3 loop spans 17 amino acids. Germline loops: CDR1 MDHEN, CDR2 SYDVKM. As DNA, the CDR3 is TGTGCCAGCAGTACCGGGACTTCGGCAACAGTTACAGATACGCAGTATTTT. It translates to CASSTGTSATVTDTQYF.

This sequence joins TRBV5-5 and TRBJ2-7, with D possibly TRBD1 on 6 matching bases. The CDR3 loop spans 16 amino acids. Germline V gives CDR1 SGHKS, CDR2 YYEKEE (reference sequence). Trimming stripped 4 bases from V and 0 bases from J, with 17 bases between. The CDR3 bases are TGTGCCAGCAGCCCCGCAGGGACATCAAGCTCCTACGAGCAGTACTTC. This gives the protein CASSPAGTSSSYEQYF. Based on the CDR3 plus reference TRBV5-5 and TRBJ2-7, the full variable domain is DAGVTQSPTHLIKTRGQQVTLRCSPISGHKSVSWYQQVLGQGPQFIFQYYEKEERGRGNFPDRFSARQFPNYSSELNVNALLLGDSALYLCASSPAGTSSSYEQYFGPGTRLTVT.

J is TRBJ2-7 and V is TRBV7-8, with D perhaps TRBD1 (6 bases). The CDR3 spans 14 residues. Trimming shortened V by 3 bases and J by 6 bases, and 15 bases separated the two germline ends. Germline CDR1 reads SGHVS; CDR2 reads FQNEAQ. The CDR3 is CASSFDRTGFEQYF. CDR3 DNA sequence: TGTGCCAGCAGCTTCGATCGCACAGGGTTCGAGCAGTACTTC.

This clone came up a few times. V is TRBV20-1 and J is TRBJ1-1; unclear D gene. Per germline, CDR1 DFQATT and CDR2 SNEGSKA (reference sequence). Trimming removed 3 bases at V and 10 bases at J, with 12 bases between. This CDR3 has 11 residues. CDR3 coding DNA: TGCAGTGCTAGTAGCCTTGGAGGAGCTTTCTTT. Amino acid sequence: CSASSLGGAFF.

The chain employs TRBV5-5 and TRBJ2-7; 12 nucleotides agree with TRBD2. V dropped 6 bases and J dropped 4; count of bases not matched to a gene: 11. CDR3 length: 16 amino acids. Looked up from germline, CDR1 is SGHKS and CDR2 is YYEKEE (reference sequence). The CDR3 reads CASTTGGLAGGYEQYF. DNA for the CDR3: TGTGCCAGCACCACTGGTGGGCTAGCGGGAGGGTACGAGCAGTACTTC.

Written as DNA, the CDR3 is TGCGCCAGCAGCTTGGGCCCTAGCGCATACAATGAGCAGTTCTTC. Translated, it gives CASSLGPSAYNEQFF. The V and J genes are TRBV5-1 and TRBJ2-1, with a weak D call TRBD2 (6 bases). Per germline, CDR1 SGHRS and CDR2 YFSETQ. CDR3 size: 15 residues. V lost 0 bases to trimming and J lost 4 bases, with 11 bases between them.

The genes are TRBV7-2 and TRBJ2-7, with TRBD1 matching 9 bases. The CDR3 has 15 residues. Germline lookup yields CDR1 SGHTA and CDR2 FQGNSA. J gave up 4 bases and V 5 bases, and 9 bases lay outside the gene matches. In nucleotides, the CDR3 is TGTGCCAGCAGCCCGTACAGGGGGCAGTTTTACGAGCAGTACTTC. This sequence encodes CASSPYRGQFYEQYF. The whole variable domain, filled in from reference TRBV7-2 and TRBJ2-7, reads GAGVSQSPSNKVTEKGKDVELRCDPISGHTALYWYRQSLGQGLEFLIYFQGNSAPDKSGLPSDRFSAERTGGSVSTLTIQRTQQEDSAVYLCASSPYRGQFYEQYFGPGTRLTVT.

This clone was seen a few times. This rearrangement joins TRBV15 to TRBJ1-5; D unresolved. V was trimmed by 5 bases and J by 4 bases, leaving 15 bases between them. Germline CDR1 LNHNV, CDR2 YYDKDF (reference sequence). The CDR3 is made up of 15 amino acids. This CDR3 reads CATSRVGATNQPQHF. CDR3 nucleotide sequence: TGTGCCACCAGCCGAGTGGGAGCCACGAATCAGCCCCAGCATTTT.

The chain carries TRBV28 and TRBJ2-5, with 8 bases aligning to TRBD1. With 3 bases clipped from V and 5 bases from J, the junction kept 8 bases outside the gene matches. Germline CDR1 MDHEN, CDR2 SYDVKM. CDR3 length equals 15 residues. DNA for the CDR3: TGTGCCAGCAGTTTGATCAGGGGGCTGGGGGAGACCCAGTACTTC. Translation gives CASSLIRGLGETQYF.

This chain uses TRBV4-3 with TRBJ2-7; tentatively, D is TRBD2 (5 bases). Germline V gene data show CDR1 as LGHNA and CDR2 as YSLEER. The V end lost 3 bases, the J end lost 0 bases, and 12 bases lay between the germline ends. This CDR3 comprises 15 residues. CDR3 loop: CASSQAQRSSYEQYF. CDR3 nucleotide sequence: TGCGCCAGCAGCCAGGCACAGCGGAGCTCCTACGAGCAGTACTTC.

The chain couples TRBV6-1 to TRBJ2-3; D might be TRBD2 (5 bases). The V end was cut by 3 bases, the J end by 1 base, with 8 bases between. This CDR3 region has 14 residues. Germline V gives CDR1 MNHNS, CDR2 SASEGT. The CDR3 DNA reads as TGTGCCAGCAGTGAGGCGAGGGGCACAGATACGCAGTATTTT. Translation gives CASSEARGTDTQYF.

The chain carries TRBV6-5 and TRBJ1-5; D not certain. Germline V lookup: CDR1 MNHEY, CDR2 SVGAGI. The CDR3 spans 15 residues. V gave up 6 bases and J gave up 1 base, with 13 bases separating them. CDR3 protein: CASSRHGRSNQPQHF. Here the CDR3 DNA reads TGTGCCAGCAGCCGACATGGCAGAAGCAATCAGCCCCAGCATTTT.

The genes are TRBV2 and TRBJ1-2, with TRBD1 as a possible D gene (5 bases). Trimming cost V 4 bases and J 4 bases, with 16 bases left between them. The CDR3 runs to 15 residues. The germline V gene encodes CDR1 SNHLY and CDR2 FYNNEI. As DNA, the CDR3 is TGTGCCAGCAGTGCAGTGGCCGGAAGGGGCTATGGCTACACCTTC. Translation: CASSAVAGRGYGYTF. Supplemented by reference TRBV2 and TRBJ1-2, the full variable domain reads EPEVTQTPSHQVTQMGQEVILRCVPISNHLYFYWYRQILGQKVEFLVSFYNNEISEKSEIFDDQFSVERPDGSNFTLKIRSTKLEDSAMYFCASSAVAGRGYGYTFGSGTRLTVV.

The J gene is TRBJ2-7, the V gene TRBV5-6; no clear D gene. Germline values: CDR1 SGHDT, CDR2 YYEEEE. Trimming stripped 0 bases from V and 4 bases from J, with 11 bases between. The CDR3 runs 14 residues. CDR3 nucleotides: TGTGCCAGCAGCTTGGTGGCGGCCTCATACGAGCAGTACTTC. Encoded protein: CASSLVAASYEQYF.

V and J are TRBV6-1 and TRBJ1-3; the D gene is possibly TRBD1 (5 bases). CDR1 is MNHNS and CDR2 is SASEGT in the germline V gene. V lost 6 bases and J 1 base, leaving 13 bases between the germline ends. There are 15 residues in the CDR3. CDR3 sequence: CASSKTANSGNTIYF. The DNA of the CDR3 is TGTGCCAGCAGCAAGACAGCTAATTCTGGAAACACCATATATTTT.

A single count supports this clone. The chain carries TRBV7-9 and TRBJ1-3; D gene unclear. Germline V gives CDR1 SEHNR, CDR2 FQNEAQ (reference sequence). The CDR3 spans 17 residues. V dropped 0 bases and J dropped 0 bases, with 12 bases sitting between them. Here the CDR3 reads CASSLAVLRSSGNTIYF. CDR3 nucleotides: TGTGCCAGCAGCTTAGCAGTCCTCCGGAGCTCTGGAAACACCATATATTTT.

In this sample, this clone turned up once. V is TRBV15 and J is TRBJ1-4; D gene ambiguous. The length of the CDR3 is 14 residues. Looked up from germline, CDR1 is LNHNV and CDR2 is YYDKDF (reference sequence). Trimming pared 4 bases from V and 6 bases from J, leaving 12 bases between. CDR3 sequence: CATSMTAEDEKLFF. DNA of the CDR3: TGTGCCACCAGCATGACCGCGGAGGATGAAAAACTGTTTTTT.

CDR3 sequence (DNA): TGTGCCAGCAGTTGGCAGGGTGGTAATGAGCAGTTCTTC. This encodes CASSWQGGNEQFF. The chain employs TRBV27 and TRBJ2-1, with D perhaps matching TRBD1 (5 bases). This CDR3 has 13 residues. The germline CDR1 and CDR2 sequences are MNHEY and SMNVEV (reference sequence). V lost 4 bases and J 7 bases, leaving 11 bases between the germline ends.

The chain employs TRBV18 and TRBJ1-1; D might be TRBD1 (5 bases). V was shortened by 1 base and J by 6 bases, with 9 bases between the two germline ends. The CDR3 runs to 13 residues. Germline CDR1 reads KGHSH; CDR2 reads LQKENI. CDR3: CASSPQGRAEAFF. The CDR3 coding sequence is TGTGCCAGCTCACCACAGGGGAGGGCTGAAGCTTTCTTT.